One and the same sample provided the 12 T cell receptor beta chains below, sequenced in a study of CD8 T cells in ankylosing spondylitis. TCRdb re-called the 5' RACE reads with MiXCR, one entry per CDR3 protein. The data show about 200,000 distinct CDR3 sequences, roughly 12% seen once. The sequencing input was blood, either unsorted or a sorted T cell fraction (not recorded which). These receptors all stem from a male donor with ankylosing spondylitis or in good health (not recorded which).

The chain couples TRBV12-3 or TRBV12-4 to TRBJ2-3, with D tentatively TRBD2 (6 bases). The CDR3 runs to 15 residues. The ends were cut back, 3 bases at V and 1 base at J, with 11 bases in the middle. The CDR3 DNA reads TGTGCCAGCAGTTTGTGGGACTCCCGCACAGATACGCAGTATTTT. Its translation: CASSLWDSRTDTQYF.

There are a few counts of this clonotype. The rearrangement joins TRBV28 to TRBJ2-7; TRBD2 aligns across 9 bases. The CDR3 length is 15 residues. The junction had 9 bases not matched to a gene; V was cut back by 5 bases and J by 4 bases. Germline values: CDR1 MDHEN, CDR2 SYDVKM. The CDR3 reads CASSPLSGSSYEQYF. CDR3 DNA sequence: TGTGCCAGCAGTCCGCTTAGCGGGAGTTCGTACGAGCAGTACTTC.

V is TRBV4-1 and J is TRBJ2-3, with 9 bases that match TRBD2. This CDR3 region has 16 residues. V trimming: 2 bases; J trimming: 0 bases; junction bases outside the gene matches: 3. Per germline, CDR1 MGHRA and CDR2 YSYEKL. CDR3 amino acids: CASSQPTSGSTDTQYF. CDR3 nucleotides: TGCGCCAGCAGCCAACCCACTAGCGGGAGCACAGATACGCAGTATTTT.

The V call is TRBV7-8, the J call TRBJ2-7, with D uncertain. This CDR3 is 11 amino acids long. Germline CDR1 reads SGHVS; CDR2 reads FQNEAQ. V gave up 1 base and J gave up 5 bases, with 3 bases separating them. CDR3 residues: CASSLEHEQYF. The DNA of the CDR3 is TGTGCCAGCAGCTTAGAACACGAGCAGTACTTC. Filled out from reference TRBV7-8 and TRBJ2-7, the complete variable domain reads GAGVSQSPRYKVAKRGQDVALRCDPISGHVSLFWYQQALGQGPEFLTYFQNEAQLDKSGLPSDRFFAERPEGSVSTLKIQRTQQEDSAVYLCASSLEHEQYFGPGTRLTVT.

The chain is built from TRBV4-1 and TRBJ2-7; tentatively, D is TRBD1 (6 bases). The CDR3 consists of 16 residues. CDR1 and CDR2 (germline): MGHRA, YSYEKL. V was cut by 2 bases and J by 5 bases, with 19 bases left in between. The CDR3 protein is CASSQSPFGRGNEQYF. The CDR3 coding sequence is TGCGCCAGCAGCCAAAGTCCCTTCGGCAGGGGTAACGAGCAGTACTTC.

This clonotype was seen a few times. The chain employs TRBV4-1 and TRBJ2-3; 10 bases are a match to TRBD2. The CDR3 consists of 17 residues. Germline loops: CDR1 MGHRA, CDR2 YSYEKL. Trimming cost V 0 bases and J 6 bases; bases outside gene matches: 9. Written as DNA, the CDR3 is TGCGCCAGCAGCCAAGATACCCCTAGCGGGAGCCTCGATACGCAGTATTTT. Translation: CASSQDTPSGSLDTQYF.

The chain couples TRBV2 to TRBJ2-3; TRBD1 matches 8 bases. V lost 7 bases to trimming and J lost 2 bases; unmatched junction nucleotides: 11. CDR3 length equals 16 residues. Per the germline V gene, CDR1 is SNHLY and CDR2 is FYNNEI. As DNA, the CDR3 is TGTGCCAGCAACCCGGACAGGGCTTACTTCACAGATACGCAGTATTTT. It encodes CASNPDRAYFTDTQYF.

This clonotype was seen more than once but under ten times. The chain's CDR3 is CASSLVLAGAHNEQFF. The DNA of the CDR3 is TGTGCCAGCAGCTTAGTCCTAGCGGGGGCCCACAATGAGCAGTTCTTC. The V call is TRBV7-9, the J call TRBJ2-1; 10 nucleotides align to TRBD2. The CDR3 consists of 16 residues. Germline CDR1 SEHNR, CDR2 FQNEAQ (reference sequence). Trimming removed 1 base from V and 5 bases from J; junction bases left unmatched: 5.

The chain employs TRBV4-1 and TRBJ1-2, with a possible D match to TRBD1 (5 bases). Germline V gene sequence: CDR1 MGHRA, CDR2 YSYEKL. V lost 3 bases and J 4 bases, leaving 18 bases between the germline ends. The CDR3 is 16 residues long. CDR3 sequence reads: CASSQTRWDSFYGYTF. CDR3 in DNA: TGCGCCAGCAGCCAGACAAGATGGGACTCTTTCTATGGCTACACCTTC.

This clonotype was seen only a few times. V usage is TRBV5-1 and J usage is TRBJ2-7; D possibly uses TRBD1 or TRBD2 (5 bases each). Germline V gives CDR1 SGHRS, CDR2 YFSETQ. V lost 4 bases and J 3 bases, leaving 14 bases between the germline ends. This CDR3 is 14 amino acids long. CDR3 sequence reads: CASSPLPGHYEQYF. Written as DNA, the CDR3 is TGCGCCAGCAGCCCACTACCGGGGCACTACGAGCAGTACTTC.

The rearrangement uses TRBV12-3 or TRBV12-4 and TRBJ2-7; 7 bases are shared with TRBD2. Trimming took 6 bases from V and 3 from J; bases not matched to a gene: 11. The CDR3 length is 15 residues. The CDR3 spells CASSPLVRGDYEQYF. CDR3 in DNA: TGTGCCAGCAGCCCCTTAGTTCGGGGGGACTACGAGCAGTACTTC.

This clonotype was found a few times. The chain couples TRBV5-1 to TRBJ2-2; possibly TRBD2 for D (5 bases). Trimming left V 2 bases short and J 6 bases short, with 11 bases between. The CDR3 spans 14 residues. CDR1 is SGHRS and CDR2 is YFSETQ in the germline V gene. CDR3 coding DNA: TGCGCCAGCAGCTTTACTAGTCCGGCCGGGGAGCTGTTTTTT. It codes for CASSFTSPAGELFF.